Shown below are 25 T cell receptor beta chains from a single sample sequenced in a study of cytomegalovirus exposure and HLA in healthy donors. PCR used 60 Vbeta primers and 13 Jbeta primers. Profiling relied on immunoSEQ multiplex PCR, and the TCRdb table lists in-frame clones only, not all of them. The profile shows approximately 180,000 clones, around 80% of them singletons. Sample: PBMCs. The origin of the receptors is a woman between 55 and 75 years old in good health and CMV-seropositive.

The chain uses TRBV28 and TRBJ1-6; TRBD1 agrees at 11 bases. Trimming took 6 bases from V and 0 from J; bases not matched to a gene: 7. This CDR3 spans 18 amino acids. Germline V gene data show CDR1 as MDHEN and CDR2 as SYDVKM. As DNA, the CDR3 is TGTGCCAGCAGCCTTGGGACAGGGGGTACCTCCTATAATTCACCCCTCCACTTT. Translation gives CASSLGTGGTSYNSPLHF.

About this clone itself: Other DNA sequences of this sample code for an identical CDR3. The V and J genes are TRBV2 and TRBJ1-2; 10 positions agree with TRBD1. Losses at the gene ends were 11 bases for V and 5 bases for J; bases not matched to a gene: 5. Germline V gene sequence: CDR1 SNHLY, CDR2 FYNNEI. This CDR3 contains 12 residues. CDR3 amino acids: CASSGQGYGYTF. The CDR3 DNA sequence: TGTGCCTCCTCGGGACAGGGGTATGGCTACACCTTC.

The chain couples TRBV28 to TRBJ2-7; D is ambiguous. V lost 7 bases and J lost 5, with 9 bases in between. The CDR3 runs to 11 residues. Per germline, CDR1 MDHEN and CDR2 SYDVKM. In DNA, the CDR3 is TGTGCCAGCACTAACAGTCACGAGCAGTACTTC. Residues: CASTNSHEQYF.

This clone has only a few counts. J is TRBJ2-7 and V is TRBV5-6; 7 nucleotides agree with TRBD1. J lost 2 bases, V lost 4 bases, and 0 bases had no gene match. The CDR3 consists of 12 residues. The germline gives CDR1 SGHDT, CDR2 YYEEEE. This CDR3 is CASSGTAYEQYF. The CDR3 DNA sequence: TGTGCCAGCAGCGGGACAGCCTACGAGCAGTACTTC. The whole variable domain, remainder taken from reference TRBV5-6 and TRBJ2-7, is DAGVTQSPTHLIKTRGQQVTLRCSPKSGHDTVSWYQQALGQGPQFIFQYYEEEERQRGNFPDRFSGHQFPNYSSELNVNALLLGDSALYLCASSGTAYEQYFGPGTRLTVT.

This clone was recorded only once. Relative to the germline gene, one junction end is altered; a read error may explain this. The chain joins TRBV19 to TRBJ1-5; no firm D call. This CDR3 has 16 residues. The germline V gene has CDR1 LNHDA and CDR2 SQIVND (reference sequence). CDR3 sequence reads: CASSIDGWSSHQPQHF. The DNA of the CDR3 is TGTGCCAGTAGTATAGATGGATGGAGTAGCCATCAGCCCCAGCATTTT.

In DNA, the CDR3 is TGTGCCAGCTCGCCTGGGACAAATCCGCTCTATGGCTACACCTTC. Translated: CASSPGTNPLYGYTF. The chain joins TRBV18 to TRBJ1-2, with a possible D match to TRBD1 (6 bases). The CDR3 runs 15 residues. Per the germline V gene, CDR1 is KGHSH and CDR2 is LQKENI. The V gene lost 6 bases and the J gene lost 4 bases, with 18 bases spanning the gap. The whole variable domain, filled in from reference TRBV18 and TRBJ1-2, reads NAGVMQNPRHLVRRRGQEARLRCSPMKGHSHVYWYRQLPEEGLKFMVYLQKENIIDESGMPKERFSAEFPKEGPSILRIQQVVRGDSAAYFCASSPGTNPLYGYTFGSGTRLTVV.

V gene TRBV28 combines with J gene TRBJ1-2; TRBD1 agrees at 7 bases. The V and J ends lost 6 bases and 3 bases, in that order; junction bases with no gene match: 10. The germline V gene has CDR1 MDHEN and CDR2 SYDVKM. The CDR3 consists of 15 residues. CDR3 residues: CASRGRRGRDYGYTF. CDR3 nucleotides: TGTGCCAGCAGGGGGAGGAGGGGGCGCGACTATGGCTACACCTTC.

The rearrangement joins TRBV5-1 to TRBJ2-7, with D maybe TRBD1 (5 bases). Trimming left V 5 bases short and J 1 base short, with 13 bases between. From germline, CDR1 is SGHRS and CDR2 YFSETQ. This CDR3 is 14 amino acids long. In DNA form, the CDR3 reads TGCGCCAGCAGAGCAAGGGGATCATCCTACGAGCAGTACTTC. Its protein is CASRARGSSYEQYF.

As to this clone: The identical CDR3 is also encoded by other nucleotide sequences in the sample. V usage is TRBV28 and J usage is TRBJ1-2; D not certain. Looked up from germline, CDR1 is MDHEN and CDR2 is SYDVKM. There are 12 residues in the CDR3. Trimming stripped 1 base from V and 2 bases from J, with 2 bases between. CDR3 residues: CASSLSNYGYTF. Here the CDR3 DNA reads TGTGCCAGCAGTTTATCAAACTATGGCTACACCTTC.

This clone was observed once. The chain has TRBV5-5 and TRBJ1-2; 8 bases match TRBD1. The germline gives CDR1 SGHKS, CDR2 YYEKEE (reference sequence). The CDR3 covers 15 residues. Losses at the gene ends were 0 bases for V and 7 bases for J; bases not matched to a gene: 8. This CDR3 reads CASSLAGQGAGGYTF. The CDR3 nucleotides read TGTGCCAGCAGCTTGGCCGGTCAGGGGGCAGGTGGCTACACCTTC.

The V gene is TRBV7-6, the J gene TRBJ2-7, with D uncertain. CDR3 length equals 15 residues. Trimming took 1 base from V and 2 from J, leaving 12 bases between them. Germline-derived CDR1 and CDR2 are SGHVS and FNYEAQ. The DNA for the CDR3 is TGTGCCAGCAGCTTAGAGGCAGGATTAACCTACGAGCAGTACTTC. Translated, it gives CASSLEAGLTYEQYF.

V is TRBV7-2 and J is TRBJ1-2; D is undetermined. Looked up from germline, CDR1 is SGHTA and CDR2 is FQGNSA. CDR3 length: 13 amino acids. The V end lost 1 base, the J end lost 4 bases, and 7 bases lay between the germline ends. In DNA form, the CDR3 reads TGTGCCAGCAGCTTAGGAGGTAGCTATGGCTACACCTTC. It is translated as CASSLGGSYGYTF.

The rearrangement links TRBV5-1 to TRBJ2-5; 9 bases fit TRBD1. The tail of the sequence fits TRBJ2-7 better, so the J call may be wrong. The CDR3 sequence is 16 residues long. Germline V gives CDR1 SGHRS, CDR2 YFSETQ. The CDR3 DNA reads TGCGCCAGCAGCACCCAGACAGGGGGATGGTCAGCCGAGCAGTACTTC. Protein: CASSTQTGGWSAEQYF.

The CDR3 nucleotides are TGTGCCAGCAGCTCTACAGGGGACCAGCCCCAGCATTTT. Its translation is CASSSTGDQPQHF. The V call is TRBV7-9, the J call TRBJ1-5, with 7 bases aligning to TRBD1. In germline, CDR1 is SEHNR, CDR2 FQNEAQ (reference sequence). V lost 4 bases, J lost 7 bases, and 4 bases stayed unmatched. CDR3 length: 13 amino acids.

The gene calls are TRBV6-5 and TRBJ1-6; TRBD1 agrees at 7 bases. The CDR3 is 13 residues long. The V segment lost 6 bases and the J segment 4 bases; nucleotides outside the gene matches: 0. The V gene's germline CDR1 is MNHEY and CDR2 SVGAGI. CDR3 in amino acids: CASRTGYNSPLHF. The CDR3 DNA sequence: TGTGCCAGCAGGACAGGGTATAATTCACCCCTCCACTTT.

V and J are TRBV28 and TRBJ1-5, with D hard to call. Germline CDR1 and CDR2: MDHEN and SYDVKM. Trimming removed 2 bases from V and 5 bases from J, with 16 bases in between. This CDR3 is built from 16 residues. CDR3 sequence reads: CASSLKSFSSYQPQHF. The DNA of the CDR3 is TGTGCCAGCAGTTTAAAGTCCTTTAGTTCTTATCAGCCCCAGCATTTT.

The rearrangement uses TRBV15 and TRBJ2-3; 7 nucleotides line up with TRBD2. With 2 bases clipped from V and 4 bases from J, the junction kept 9 bases outside the gene matches. Germline lookup yields CDR1 LNHNV and CDR2 YYDKDF (reference sequence). The CDR3 has 16 amino acids. The CDR3 reads CATSRPGGGGADTQYF. The CDR3 coding sequence is TGTGCCACCAGCAGACCTGGCGGGGGAGGGGCAGATACGCAGTATTTT.

The V gene is TRBV28, the J gene TRBJ2-7, with 8 nucleotides matching TRBD1. The CDR3 consists of 13 residues. Germline V CDR1 and CDR2: MDHEN, SYDVKM. J lost 5 bases, V lost 7 bases, and 7 bases had no gene match. The CDR3 here is CASNRQGPNEQYF. As DNA, the CDR3 is TGTGCCAGCAACCGACAGGGGCCCAACGAGCAGTACTTC.

Only a few counts were recorded for this clone. This same CDR3 is encoded by further DNA sequences in the sample. This chain connects TRBV28 to TRBJ1-5; 10 bases line up with TRBD1. V lost 6 bases and J lost 7; bases outside the gene matches: 6. CDR1 is MDHEN, CDR2 SYDVKM, per germline. The CDR3 covers 14 residues. CDR3 residues: CASSRQGAGQPQHF. As DNA, the CDR3 is TGTGCCAGCAGCCGACAGGGGGCGGGGCAGCCCCAGCATTTT.

This clone was counted only a few times. The chain couples TRBV7-3 to TRBJ2-1; 9 bases are shared with TRBD1. J lost 8 bases, V lost 2 bases, and 7 bases had no gene match. The length of the CDR3 is 15 residues. Per germline, CDR1 SGHTA and CDR2 FQGTGA. Written as DNA, the CDR3 is TGTGCCAGCAGCTTAGGCTCGGGACAGGGTCATGAGCAGTTCTTC. Translating gives CASSLGSGQGHEQFF.

The rearrangement links TRBV7-9 to TRBJ1-3; a weak D match, TRBD1 (5 bases). The ends were cut back, 4 bases at V and 3 bases at J, with 16 bases in the middle. Germline V gene lookup returns CDR1 SEHNR and CDR2 FQNEAQ (reference sequence). The CDR3 totals 16 residues. In nucleotides, the CDR3 is TGTGCCAGCAGCTGGTCAGGGCCAATCCTTGGAAACACCATATATTTT. Its translation: CASSWSGPILGNTIYF.

This clone appeared a single time. The V call is TRBV7-9, the J call TRBJ2-5; D may be TRBD2 (5 bases). Trimming took off 11 bases at V and 7 bases at J, with 17 bases between the two ends. The CDR3 length is 12 residues. From germline, CDR1 is SEHNR and CDR2 FQNEAQ (reference sequence). The CDR3 DNA is TGTGCCCTCGAAGGGAGCCCAGGGACCCAGTACTTC. Its protein product is CALEGSPGTQYF.

V is TRBV20-1 and J is TRBJ2-1, with 7 bases identical to TRBD1. V lost 5 bases to trimming and J lost 15 bases; unmatched junction nucleotides: 10. CDR1 is DFQATT and CDR2 is SNEGSKA in the germline V gene (reference sequence). This CDR3 region has 11 residues. Here the CDR3 DNA reads TGCAGTGCTCGGGACAGCTCGCAATGGTTCTTC. This sequence encodes CSARDSSQWFF.

The chain carries TRBV6-5 and TRBJ1-1; D is undetermined. Germline values: CDR1 MNHEY, CDR2 SVGAGI. This CDR3 comprises 15 residues. V lost 0 bases, J lost 4 bases, and 12 bases lay in between. DNA of the CDR3: TGTGCCAGCAGTTACTCGTCCGGGAGGACCACTGAAGCTTTCTTT. This encodes CASSYSSGRTTEAFF.

The CDR3 nucleotides are TGTGCCAGCAGCTTAACCCTCAGCTCACGGGAAGCTAATGAAAAACTGTTTTTT. It encodes CASSLTLSSREANEKLFF. The chain has TRBV7-3 and TRBJ1-4; D is unclear. Germline assignment: CDR1 SGHTA and CDR2 FQGTGA. The V gene lost 0 bases and the J gene lost 3 bases, with 17 bases spanning the gap. This CDR3 comprises 18 residues.